This TCR beta chain is from a study of T cells in narcolepsy. Study-level points and caveats: Comparing one patient's CSF and blood CD4+ clonotypes highlighted HCRT- and TRIB2-specific autoreactive clonotypes.

Concerning this clone: The antigen is not known.

This table comes from immunoSEQ multiplex PCR, and its TCRdb copy is limited to in-frame clones, with some not included. This sample carries 30,000 to 35,000 clones, more than 70% of them seen once, and the ten largest clones take more than 0.85%. The V and J ends lost 1 base and 4 bases respectively, with 8 bases between them. Germline lookup yields CDR1 SGHRS and CDR2 YFSETQ. The CDR3 is 13 residues long. Sequencing was performed on memory (CD45RA-) CD4+ T cells from blood. This chain uses TRBV5-1 with TRBJ1-1, with no clear D. This sequence originates from a human donor in good health. Written as DNA, the CDR3 is TGCGCCAGCAGCTTGCGGGGTGTCACTGAAGCTTTCTTT. Protein: CASSLRGVTEAFF.